The rows below give T cell receptor beta chains drawn from one sample of a study of shared T cell receptors in the human thymus. Here immunoSEQ multiplex PCR was the method, and the copy in TCRdb shows in-frame clones only, minus some. The data hold about 380,000 clones, with 95% observed a single time. The material sequenced was thymocytes. The receptors derive from a human donor. The CDR3 runs from the conserved cysteine through the conserved F or W. The D gene is left open where the match is weak. Only some rows state a clone size, as once, few, many or a class for expanded clones.

clone_size,d_call,j_call,v_call,cdr3_aa,cdr3_nt
NA,TRBD2,TRBJ2-7,TRBV19,CASSEYRLAGGLKDEQYF,TGTGCCAGTAGTGAATACCGACTAGCGGGAGGGCTGAAGGACGAGCAGTACTTC
NA,NA,TRBJ2-5,TRBV29-1,CSVDLVGLKKETQYF,TGCAGCGTTGATTTGGTAGGGTTGAAGAAAGAGACCCAGTACTTC
NA,NA,TRBJ2-2,TRBV2,CASKKTGELFF,TGTGCCAGCAAAAAGACCGGGGAGCTGTTTTTT
NA,NA,TRBJ2-5,TRBV7-8,CASSLDSPHWIEETQYF,TGTGCCAGCAGCTTAGACTCCCCCCATTGGATTGAAGAGACCCAGTACTTC
NA,TRBD2,TRBJ2-7,TRBV9,CASSVEGAGLAGTGYEQYF,TGTGCCAGCAGCGTAGAGGGAGCCGGACTAGCGGGAACAGGGTACGAGCAGTACTTC
NA,NA,TRBJ2-3,TRBV10-3,CAISDLGRGADTQYF,TGTGCCATCAGTGACCTGGGAAGAGGCGCAGATACGCAGTATTTT
NA,NA,TRBJ1-5,TRBV27,CASKVTGSNQPQHF,TGTGCCAGCAAAGTAACTGGTAGCAATCAGCCCCAGCATTTT
NA,TRBD2,TRBJ2-5,TRBV2,CASSERWGTSGTETQYF,TGTGCCAGCAGTGAACGGTGGGGGACTAGCGGGACGGAGACCCAGTACTTC
NA,TRBD2,TRBJ2-3,TRBV28,CASSSEGLADTDTQYF,TGTGCCAGCAGTAGCGAGGGACTAGCGGACACAGATACGCAGTATTTT
once,NA,TRBJ2-1,TRBV6-5,CASSSPRGTGNEQFF,TGTGCCAGCAGCTCTCCCCGGGGGACCGGCAATGAGCAGTTCTTC
NA,TRBD2,TRBJ2-7,TRBV15,CATSSSGSPHEQYF,TGTGCCACCAGCAGTAGCGGGAGCCCCCACGAGCAGTACTTC
NA,TRBD2,TRBJ2-5,TRBV7-2,CASSLGEGGRQETQYF,TGTGCCAGCAGCTTAGGGGAGGGCGGGCGCCAAGAGACCCAGTACTTC
NA,TRBD1,TRBJ1-1,TRBV20-1,CRGGRNTEAFF,TGCAGAGGGGGCAGGAACACTGAAGCTTTCTTT
NA,NA,TRBJ2-2,TRBV7-8,CASSLARVLKEGELFF,TGTGCCAGCAGCTTAGCGCGGGTCCTCAAGGAAGGGGAGCTGTTTTTT
NA,NA,TRBJ2-7,TRBV14,CASSQGRGQHLSYEQYF,TGTGCCAGCAGCCAGGGACGAGGACAGCACCTCTCCTACGAGCAGTACTTC
once,TRBD1,TRBJ2-7,TRBV7-9,CASSRNGTGGTSYEQYF,TGTGCCAGCAGCCGAAACGGGACAGGGGGCACATCCTACGAGCAGTACTTC
NA,NA,TRBJ1-5,TRBV6-5,CASGGSPRSNQPQHF,TGTGCCAGCGGCGGCTCTCCTCGGAGCAATCAGCCCCAGCATTTT
NA,NA,TRBJ2-1,TRBV7-6,CASSLRGPGNEQFF,TGTGCCAGCAGCCTTCGGGGGCCGGGCAATGAGCAGTTCTTC
NA,TRBD1,TRBJ2-2,TRBV6-5,CASSQGQGNTGELFF,TGTGCCAGCAGTCAGGGACAGGGGAACACCGGGGAGCTGTTTTTT
NA,NA,TRBJ1-1,TRBV12-5,CASGFPYLAGDLDTEAFF,TGTGCTAGTGGTTTTCCCTATCTAGCTGGGGATCTGGACACTGAAGCTTTCTTT
NA,NA,TRBJ1-1,TRBV7-4,CASSSEMENTEAFF,TGTGCCAGCAGCTCAGAGATGGAGAACACTGAAGCTTTCTTT
NA,TRBD1,TRBJ2-7,TRBV11-2,CASSFKRDRGVHEQYF,TGTGCCAGCAGCTTTAAGAGGGACAGGGGCGTCCACGAGCAGTACTTC
NA,NA,TRBJ2-3,TRBV5-4,CASNRGADTQYF,TGTGCCAGCAACCGAGGGGCAGATACGCAGTATTTT
NA,TRBD1,TRBJ1-3,TRBV27,CASSPLGDRAGNTIYF,TGTGCCAGCAGCCCCTTGGGGGACAGGGCTGGAAACACCATATATTTT
NA,NA,TRBJ1-2,TRBV25-1,CASSPEYVQGRDGYTF,TGTGCCAGCAGCCCCGAGTATGTTCAGGGGAGGGATGGCTACACCTTC
once,NA,TRBJ2-7,TRBV19,CASSKGEGSTPTYEQYF,TGTGCCAGTAGTAAAGGAGAGGGATCGACCCCTACCTACGAGCAGTACTTC
NA,NA,TRBJ2-5,TRBV28,CASSRYQETQYF,TGTGCCAGCAGTCGGTACCAAGAGACCCAGTACTTC
NA,NA,TRBJ1-5,TRBV7-4,CASSPPGNQPQHF,TGTGCCAGCAGCCCCCCCGGCAATCAGCCCCAGCATTTT
NA,NA,TRBJ1-6,TRBV4-1,CASSQEAPSSPLHF,TGCGCCAGCAGCCAAGAAGCCCCTTCCTCACCCCTCCACTTT
NA,NA,TRBJ2-7,TRBV4-2,CASSQVSGPGGAYEQYF,TGTGCCAGCAGCCAAGTTTCGGGCCCCGGGGGAGCCTACGAGCAGTACTTC
NA,TRBD2,TRBJ2-7,TRBV5-6,CASTTVGDYSYEQYF,TGTGCCAGCACCACAGTGGGGGACTACTCCTACGAGCAGTACTTC
NA,NA,TRBJ2-3,TRBV5-1,CASSLDYTDTQYF,TGCGCCAGCAGCTTGGACTACACAGATACGCAGTATTTT
NA,TRBD1,TRBJ2-3,TRBV7-6,CASSYRGRTDTQYF,TGTGCCAGCAGCTACAGGGGGCGCACAGATACGCAGTATTTT
NA,TRBD1,TRBJ2-1,TRBV28,CASNLGGQGSNEQFF,TGTGCCAGCAATCTTGGGGGACAGGGGAGCAATGAGCAGTTCTTC
NA,NA,TRBJ2-7,TRBV5-1,CASSTGSFPYEQYF,TGCGCCAGCAGTACCGGGTCCTTCCCCTACGAGCAGTACTTC
NA,TRBD2,TRBJ2-7,TRBV27,CASSTRTSGLPYEQYF,TGTGCCAGCAGTACCCGGACTAGCGGACTACCCTACGAGCAGTACTTC
NA,TRBD1,TRBJ1-1,TRBV28,CASSPWTGTTEAFF,TGTGCCAGCAGCCCATGGACAGGGACCACTGAAGCTTTCTTT
NA,NA,TRBJ1-1,TRBV18,CASSGQSDTEAFF,TGTGCCAGCTCAGGTCAAAGCGACACTGAAGCTTTCTTT
NA,TRBD1,TRBJ2-7,TRBV11-2,CASSLATGVKGF,TGTGCCAGCAGCTTAGCTACAGGGGTCAAGGGCTTC
NA,NA,TRBJ1-3,TRBV28,CASSSGNTIYF,TGTGCCAGCAGTTCAGGAAACACCATATATTTT
NA,NA,TRBJ2-7,TRBV5-1,CASSLFPGTSYEQYF,TGCGCCAGCAGCTTGTTCCCGGGAACCTCCTACGAGCAGTACTTC
NA,NA,TRBJ2-3,TRBV27,CASSPQARCTDTQYF,TGTGCCAGCAGTCCTCAGGCTAGATGCACAGATACGCAGTATTTT
NA,NA,TRBJ1-4,TRBV14,CASSQEVYWQGLTNEKLFF,TGTGCCAGCAGCCAAGAAGTTTATTGGCAGGGGTTAACTAATGAAAAACTGTTTTTT
NA,TRBD1,TRBJ2-7,TRBV5-5,CASSLQGAYEQYF,TGTGCCAGCAGCTTGCAGGGGGCCTACGAGCAGTACTTC
NA,NA,TRBJ1-2,TRBV4-1,CASSSRAPANYGYTF,TGCGCCAGCAGCTCCCGGGCTCCAGCTAACTATGGCTACACCTTC
NA,TRBD2,TRBJ2-1,TRBV6-1,CASSGTSGWGEQFF,TGTGCCAGCAGTGGGACTAGCGGATGGGGGGAGCAGTTCTTC
NA,NA,TRBJ1-4,TRBV29-1,CSVRARGIDDEKLFF,TGCAGCGTTCGGGCCCGGGGGATTGATGATGAAAAACTGTTTTTT
NA,TRBD1,TRBJ1-4,TRBV7-9,CASSLDRGTTNEKLFF,TGTGCCAGCAGCTTAGACAGGGGAACAACTAATGAAAAACTGTTTTTT
NA,NA,TRBJ1-3,TRBV23-1,CASRKGQDRNTIYF,TGCGCCAGCAGGAAGGGGCAGGACAGAAACACCATATATTTT
NA,TRBD2,TRBJ2-1,TRBV4-1,CASSQDPGRSGRVSSYNEQFF,TGCGCCAGCAGCCAAGATCCAGGGCGGAGCGGGAGGGTGAGCTCCTACAATGAGCAGTTCTTC
NA,TRBD1,TRBJ2-6,TRBV19,CASTPQGGRVYSGANVLTF,TGTGCCAGTACACCCCAAGGGGGCAGGGTATACTCTGGGGCCAACGTCCTGACTTTC
NA,NA,TRBJ2-5,TRBV30,CAWSLGGETQYF,TGTGCCTGGAGTCTAGGGGGAGAGACCCAGTACTTC
once,NA,TRBJ2-5,TRBV7-7,CASSPFQGLPQETQYF,TGTGCCAGCAGCCCATTCCAGGGGCTCCCCCAAGAGACCCAGTACTTC
NA,TRBD2,TRBJ2-1,TRBV15,CATSTTSGYNEQFF,TGTGCCACCAGCACAACTAGCGGTTACAATGAGCAGTTCTTC
NA,NA,TRBJ1-1,TRBV6-6,CASSYGQGPMNTEAFF,TGTGCCAGCAGTTACGGGCAGGGGCCGATGAACACTGAAGCTTTCTTT
NA,NA,TRBJ2-1,TRBV11-2,CASSSRATSPYNEQFF,TGTGCCAGCAGCTCGAGGGCCACTTCCCCCTACAATGAGCAGTTCTTC